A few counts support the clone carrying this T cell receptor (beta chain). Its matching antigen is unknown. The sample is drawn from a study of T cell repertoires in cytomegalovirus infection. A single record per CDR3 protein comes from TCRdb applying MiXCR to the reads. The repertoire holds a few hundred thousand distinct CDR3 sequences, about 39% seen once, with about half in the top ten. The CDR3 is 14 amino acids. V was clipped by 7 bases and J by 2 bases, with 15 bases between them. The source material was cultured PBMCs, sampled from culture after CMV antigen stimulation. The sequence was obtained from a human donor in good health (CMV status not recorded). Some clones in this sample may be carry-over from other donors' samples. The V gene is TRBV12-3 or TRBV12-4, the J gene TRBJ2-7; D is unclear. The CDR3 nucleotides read TGTGCCAGCACCCCGGGTCGGGTTACCTACGAGCAGTACTTC. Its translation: CASTPGRVTYEQYF.